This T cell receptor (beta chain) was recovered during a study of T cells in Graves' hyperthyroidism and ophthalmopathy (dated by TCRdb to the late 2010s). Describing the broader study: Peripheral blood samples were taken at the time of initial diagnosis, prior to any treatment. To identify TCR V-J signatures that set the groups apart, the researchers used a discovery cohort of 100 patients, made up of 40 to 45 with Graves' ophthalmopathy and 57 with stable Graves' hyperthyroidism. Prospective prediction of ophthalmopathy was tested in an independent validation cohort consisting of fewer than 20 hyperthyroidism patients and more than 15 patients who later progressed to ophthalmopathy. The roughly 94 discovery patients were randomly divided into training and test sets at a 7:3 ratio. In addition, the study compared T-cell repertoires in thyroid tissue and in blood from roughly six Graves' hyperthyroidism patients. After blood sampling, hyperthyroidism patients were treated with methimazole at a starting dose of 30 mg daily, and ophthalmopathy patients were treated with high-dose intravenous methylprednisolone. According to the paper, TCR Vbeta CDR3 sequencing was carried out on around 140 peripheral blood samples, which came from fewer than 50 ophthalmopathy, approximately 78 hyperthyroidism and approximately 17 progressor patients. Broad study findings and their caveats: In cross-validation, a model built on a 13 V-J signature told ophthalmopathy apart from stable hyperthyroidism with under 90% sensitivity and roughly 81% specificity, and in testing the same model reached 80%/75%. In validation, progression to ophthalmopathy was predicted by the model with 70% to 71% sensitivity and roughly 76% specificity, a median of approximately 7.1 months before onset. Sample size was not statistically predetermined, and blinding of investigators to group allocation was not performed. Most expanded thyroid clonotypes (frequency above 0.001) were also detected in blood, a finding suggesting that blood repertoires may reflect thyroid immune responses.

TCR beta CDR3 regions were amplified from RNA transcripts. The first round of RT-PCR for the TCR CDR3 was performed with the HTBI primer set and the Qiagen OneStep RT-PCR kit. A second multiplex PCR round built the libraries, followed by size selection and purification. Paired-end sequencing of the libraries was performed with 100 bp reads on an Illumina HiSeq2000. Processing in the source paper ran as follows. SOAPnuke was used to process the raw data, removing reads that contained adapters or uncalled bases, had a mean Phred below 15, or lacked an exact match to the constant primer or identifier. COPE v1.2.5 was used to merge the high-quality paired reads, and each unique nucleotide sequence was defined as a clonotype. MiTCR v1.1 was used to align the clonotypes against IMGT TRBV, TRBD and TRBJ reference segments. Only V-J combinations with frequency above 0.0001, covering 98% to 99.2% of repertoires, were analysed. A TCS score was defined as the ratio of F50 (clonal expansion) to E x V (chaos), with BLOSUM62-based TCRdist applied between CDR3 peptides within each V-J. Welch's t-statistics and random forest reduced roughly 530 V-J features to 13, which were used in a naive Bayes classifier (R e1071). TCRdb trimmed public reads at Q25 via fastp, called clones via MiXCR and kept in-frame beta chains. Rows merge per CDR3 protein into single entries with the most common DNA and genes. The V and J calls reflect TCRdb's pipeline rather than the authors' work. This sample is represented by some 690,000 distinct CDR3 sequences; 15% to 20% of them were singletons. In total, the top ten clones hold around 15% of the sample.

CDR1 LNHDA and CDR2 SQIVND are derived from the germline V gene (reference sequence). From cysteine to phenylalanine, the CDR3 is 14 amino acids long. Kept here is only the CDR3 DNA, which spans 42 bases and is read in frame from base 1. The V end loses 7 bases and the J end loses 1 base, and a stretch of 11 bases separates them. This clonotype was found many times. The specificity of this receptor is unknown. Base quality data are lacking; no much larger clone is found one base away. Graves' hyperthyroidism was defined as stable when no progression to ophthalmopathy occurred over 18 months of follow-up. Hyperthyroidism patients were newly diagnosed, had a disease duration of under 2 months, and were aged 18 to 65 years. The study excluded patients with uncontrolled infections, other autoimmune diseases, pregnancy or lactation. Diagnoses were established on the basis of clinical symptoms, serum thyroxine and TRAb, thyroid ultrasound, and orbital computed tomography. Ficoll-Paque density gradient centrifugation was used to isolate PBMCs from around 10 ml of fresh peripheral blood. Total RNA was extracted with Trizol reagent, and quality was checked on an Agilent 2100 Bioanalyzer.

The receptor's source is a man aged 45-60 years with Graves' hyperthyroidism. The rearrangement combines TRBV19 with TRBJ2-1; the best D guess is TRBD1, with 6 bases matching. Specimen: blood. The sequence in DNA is TGTGCCAGTATCCAGGGGCCGTCCTACAATGAGCAGTTCTTC. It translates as CASIQGPSYNEQFF. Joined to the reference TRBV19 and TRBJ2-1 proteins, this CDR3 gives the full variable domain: DGGITQSPKYLFRKEGQNVTLSCEQNLNHDAMYWYRQDPGQGLRLIYYSQIVNDFQKGDIAEGYSVSREKKESFPLTVTSAQKNPTAFYLCASIQGPSYNEQFFGPGTRLTVL.